The 5 T cell receptor beta chains reported below all come from one sample, sequenced in a study of blood T cell repertoires in COVID-19. The assay was immunoSEQ multiplex PCR, and TCRdb's table has in-frame clones only and misses some. The table includes 310,000 or so clones, 90% detected once. Sequencing was performed on PBMCs or T cells enriched from blood (not recorded which). The origin of the receptors is a young woman with acute COVID-19.

The V call is TRBV12-3 or TRBV12-4, the J call TRBJ2-7; D possibly corresponds to TRBD2 (6 bases). The CDR3 has 13 residues. V lost 8 bases and J lost 6, with 17 bases in between. CDR3 in DNA: TGTGCCAGCTCCCCTGGGGACTCTTCCGAGCAGTACTTC. Protein: CASSPGDSSEQYF.

The rearrangement uses TRBV5-4 and TRBJ2-7; 8 nucleotides agree with TRBD2. Germline V lookup: CDR1 SGHNT, CDR2 YYREEE (reference sequence). Trimming cost V 3 bases and J 4 bases; bases outside gene matches: 6. The CDR3 totals 14 residues. In nucleotides, the CDR3 is TGTGCCAGCAGCTACCCAGGGACTAGATACGAGCAGTACTTC. This encodes CASSYPGTRYEQYF. The full variable domain, in which reference TRBV5-4 and TRBJ2-7 provide the parts outside the CDR3, is ETGVTQSPTHLIKTRGQQVTLRCSSQSGHNTVSWYQQALGQGPQFIFQYYREEENGRGNFPPRFSGLQFPNYSSELNVNALELDDSALYLCASSYPGTRYEQYFGPGTRLTVT.

The genes are TRBV15 and TRBJ1-3; 8 bases align to TRBD1. V dropped 3 bases and J dropped 2; count of bases not matched to a gene: 6. The CDR3 spans 16 residues. The germline V gene has CDR1 LNHNV and CDR2 YYDKDF (reference sequence). DNA for the CDR3: TGTGCCACCAGCAGGTCCACAGGGGGGCCTGGAAACACCATATATTTT. Its protein is CATSRSTGGPGNTIYF.

This sequence joins TRBV28 and TRBJ2-7, with 11 nucleotides matching TRBD1. Trimming at V came to 4 bases and at J to 7 bases, leaving 12 bases not matched to a gene. Germline V gene sequence: CDR1 MDHEN, CDR2 SYDVKM. This CDR3 region has 16 residues. CDR3 nucleotides: TGTGCCAGCAGTTGGCCGGGACAGGGGGTTTTGGGGGAGCAGTACTTC. This encodes CASSWPGQGVLGEQYF. Complete variable domain (other parts from reference TRBV28 and TRBJ2-7): DVKVTQSSRYLVKRTGEKVFLECVQDMDHENMFWYRQDPGLGLRLIYFSYDVKMKEKGDIPEGYSVSREKKERFSLILESASTNQTSMYLCASSWPGQGVLGEQYFGPGTRLTVT.

CDR3 sequence reads: CASSRSRVRGTEAFF. The CDR3 DNA reads TGTGCCAGCAGCCGGAGTCGGGTACGGGGCACTGAAGCTTTCTTT. V is TRBV7-2 and J is TRBJ1-1; D not resolved. CDR3 length: 15 amino acids. Trimming removed 5 bases at V and 4 bases at J, with 17 bases between. Per the germline V gene, CDR1 is SGHTA and CDR2 is FQGNSA.